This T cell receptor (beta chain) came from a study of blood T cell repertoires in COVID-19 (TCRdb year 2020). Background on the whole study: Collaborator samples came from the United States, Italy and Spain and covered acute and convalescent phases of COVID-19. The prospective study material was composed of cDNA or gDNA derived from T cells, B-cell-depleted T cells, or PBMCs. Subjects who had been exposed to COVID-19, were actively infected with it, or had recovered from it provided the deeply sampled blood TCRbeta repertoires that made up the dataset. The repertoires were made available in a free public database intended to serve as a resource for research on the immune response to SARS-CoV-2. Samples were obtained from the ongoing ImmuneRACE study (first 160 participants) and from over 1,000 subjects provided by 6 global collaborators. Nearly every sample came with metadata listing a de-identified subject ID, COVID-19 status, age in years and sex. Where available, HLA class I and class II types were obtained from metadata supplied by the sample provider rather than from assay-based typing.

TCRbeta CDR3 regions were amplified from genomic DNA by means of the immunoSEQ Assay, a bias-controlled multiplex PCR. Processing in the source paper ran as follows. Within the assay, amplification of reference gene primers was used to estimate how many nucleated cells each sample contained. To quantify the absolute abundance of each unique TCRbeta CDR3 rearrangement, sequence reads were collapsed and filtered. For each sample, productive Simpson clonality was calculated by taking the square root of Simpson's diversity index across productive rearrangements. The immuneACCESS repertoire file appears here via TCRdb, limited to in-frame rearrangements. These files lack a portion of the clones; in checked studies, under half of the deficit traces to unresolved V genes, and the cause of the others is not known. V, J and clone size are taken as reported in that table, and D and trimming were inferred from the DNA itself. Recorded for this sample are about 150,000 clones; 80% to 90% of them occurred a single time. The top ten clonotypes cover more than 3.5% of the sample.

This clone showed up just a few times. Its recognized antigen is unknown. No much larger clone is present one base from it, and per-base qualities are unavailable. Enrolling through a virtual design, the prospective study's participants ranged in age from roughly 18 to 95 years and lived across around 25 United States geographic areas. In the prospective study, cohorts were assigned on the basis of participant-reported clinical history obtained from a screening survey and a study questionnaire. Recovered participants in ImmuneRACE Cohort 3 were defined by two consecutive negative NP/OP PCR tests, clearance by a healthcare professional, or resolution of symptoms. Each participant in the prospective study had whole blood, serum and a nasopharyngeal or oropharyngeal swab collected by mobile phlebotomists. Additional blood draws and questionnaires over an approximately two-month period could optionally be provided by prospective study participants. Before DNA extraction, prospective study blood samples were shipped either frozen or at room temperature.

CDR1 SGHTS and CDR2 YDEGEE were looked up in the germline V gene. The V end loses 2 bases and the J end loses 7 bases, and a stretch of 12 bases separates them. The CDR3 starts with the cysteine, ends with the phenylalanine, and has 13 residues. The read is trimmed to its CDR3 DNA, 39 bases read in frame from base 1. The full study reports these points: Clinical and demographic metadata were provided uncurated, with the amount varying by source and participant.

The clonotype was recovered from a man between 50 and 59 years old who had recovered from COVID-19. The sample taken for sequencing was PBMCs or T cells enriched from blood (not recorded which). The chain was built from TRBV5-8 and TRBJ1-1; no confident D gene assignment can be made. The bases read TGTGCCAGCAGCTTCAGCGGAATTGATGAAGCTTTCTTT. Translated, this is CASSFSGIDEAFF.